These 17 T cell receptor beta chains share one sample of origin, sequenced in a study of cytomegalovirus exposure and HLA in healthy donors. PCR involved 60 Vbeta and 13 Jbeta primers. Measured with immunoSEQ multiplex PCR; TCRdb has only the in-frame clones, and not every one. Of some 110,000 clones in the sample, 65% to 75% are singletons; the top ten hold 4.2%. The sequenced sample was PBMCs. These receptors all stem from a woman in her 50s in good health and CMV-seropositive.

This chain joins TRBV10-3 and TRBJ2-2, with D hard to call. Germline lookup yields CDR1 ENHRY and CDR2 SYGVKD. The CDR3 totals 13 residues. Deletions cut 6 bases from V and 6 bases from J, with 11 bases between. CDR3 amino acids: CAIRITSSGELFF. The DNA for the CDR3 is TGTGCCATCAGGATCACATCGTCCGGGGAGCTGTTTTTT.

The V and J genes are TRBV5-1 and TRBJ2-5; a possible D gene is TRBD2 (6 bases). From germline, CDR1 is SGHRS and CDR2 YFSETQ. V was pared by 0 bases and J by 9 bases, with 15 bases between. The CDR3 is 14 amino acids. The CDR3 nucleotides read TGCGCCAGCAGCTTGGGTCAGCGGGCGGACGCCCAGTACTTC. Translated, it gives CASSLGQRADAQYF. The full variable domain, with the rest looked up from reference TRBV5-1 and TRBJ2-5, is KAGVTQTPRYLIKTRGQQVTLSCSPISGHRSVSWYQQTPGQGLQFLFEYFSETQRNKGNFPGRFSGRQFSNSRSEMNVSTLELGDSALYLCASSLGQRADAQYFGPGTRLLVL.

V usage is TRBV5-6 and J usage is TRBJ2-7; 9 bases align to TRBD1. The germline CDR1 and CDR2 sequences are SGHDT and YYEEEE. Trimming took 4 bases from V and 6 from J; bases not matched to a gene: 5. The CDR3 length is 13 residues. CDR3 sequence (DNA): TGTGCCAGCAGCCGGGACAGGGTCCTCGAGCAGTACTTC. This translates into CASSRDRVLEQYF.

V is TRBV5-1 and J is TRBJ1-5; D is perhaps TRBD1 (5 bases). The CDR3 has 15 amino acids. Trimming removed 0 bases at V and 5 bases at J, with 12 bases between. Germline lookup yields CDR1 SGHRS and CDR2 YFSETQ. CDR3 sequence reads: CASSLGQPGDQPQHF. CDR3 nucleotide sequence: TGCGCCAGCAGCTTGGGACAGCCAGGAGATCAGCCCCAGCATTTT.

The chain recombines TRBV10-2 with TRBJ1-3; 8 nucleotides agree with TRBD1. The CDR3 totals 17 residues. The J segment lost 2 bases and the V segment lost 6 bases, leaving 12 bases of the junction unmatched. The germline gives CDR1 WSHSY, CDR2 SAAADI. CDR3: CASSLASGGETGNTIYF. The CDR3 coding sequence is TGCGCCAGCAGCTTGGCATCAGGGGGCGAGACTGGAAACACCATATATTTT.

V usage is TRBV28 and J usage is TRBJ2-5; D perhaps matches TRBD1 (6 bases). Germline loops: CDR1 MDHEN, CDR2 SYDVKM. Trimming removed 6 bases at V and 4 bases at J, with 15 bases between. The CDR3 contains 14 residues. This chain's CDR3 is CASRRTGFVETQYF. In nucleotides, the CDR3 is TGTGCCAGCAGGAGAACAGGGTTCGTAGAGACCCAGTACTTC.

This clone showed up just once. V usage is TRBV10-3 and J usage is TRBJ1-1; possible D gene TRBD1, 5 bases. This CDR3 has 14 residues. The V and J ends lost 6 bases and 8 bases respectively, with 19 bases between them. Germline V lookup: CDR1 ENHRY, CDR2 SYGVKD. The CDR3 DNA is TGTGCCATCAGGGCCGACCAGGGCCTTGGAGAAGCTTTCTTT. Its protein product is CAIRADQGLGEAFF.

The CDR3 is CASSLLAGGPGWVQYF. CDR3 sequence (DNA): TGTGCCAGCAGCCTTTTAGCGGGGGGCCCTGGGTGGGTGCAGTATTTT. This chain joins TRBV7-2 and TRBJ2-3; TRBD2 matches 10 bases. Trimming at V came to 5 bases and at J to 11 bases, leaving 16 bases not matched to a gene. The CDR3 is made up of 16 amino acids. Germline V lookup: CDR1 SGHTA, CDR2 FQGNSA.

The genes are TRBV5-6 and TRBJ2-5, with D hard to call. V dropped 2 bases and J dropped 5 bases, with 10 bases sitting between them. Germline V gene lookup returns CDR1 SGHDT and CDR2 YYEEEE. The CDR3 sequence is 13 residues long. In DNA form, the CDR3 reads TGTGCCAGCAGCTTACCCCTTGGCGAGACCCAGTACTTC. Amino acid sequence: CASSLPLGETQYF. Supplemented by reference TRBV5-6 and TRBJ2-5, the full variable domain reads DAGVTQSPTHLIKTRGQQVTLRCSPKSGHDTVSWYQQALGQGPQFIFQYYEEEERQRGNFPDRFSGHQFPNYSSELNVNALLLGDSALYLCASSLPLGETQYFGPGTRLLVL.

The chain combines TRBV5-5 with TRBJ2-7; TRBD1 aligns across 10 bases. V lost 3 bases to trimming and J lost 2 bases; unmatched junction nucleotides: 14. Germline values: CDR1 SGHKS, CDR2 YYEKEE (reference sequence). The CDR3 runs to 18 residues. The CDR3 loop is CASSSVWETGTGAYEQYF. Here the CDR3 DNA reads TGTGCCAGCAGCTCCGTTTGGGAGACCGGGACAGGGGCCTACGAGCAGTACTTC.

The chain joins TRBV5-1 to TRBJ1-6; perhaps TRBD1 as D (5 bases). The ends were cut back, 5 bases at V and 4 bases at J, with 10 bases in the middle. The germline V gene has CDR1 SGHRS and CDR2 YFSETQ. The CDR3 has 14 amino acids. CDR3 sequence reads: CASRSQGYNSPLHF. In DNA, the CDR3 is TGCGCCAGCAGATCGCAGGGTTATAATTCACCCCTCCACTTT.

The CDR3 is CASGTGMGYTEAFF. The CDR3 DNA follows: TGTGCTAGTGGCACAGGGATGGGCTACACTGAAGCTTTCTTT. This chain connects TRBV12-5 to TRBJ1-1, with D possibly TRBD1 on 6 matching bases. The germline CDR1 and CDR2 sequences are LGHNT and FRNRAP. Trimming took 6 bases from V and 3 from J, leaving 14 bases between them. The CDR3 spans 14 residues.

The V call is TRBV5-6, the J call TRBJ2-4; D might be TRBD2 (7 bases). Germline CDR1 is SGHDT and CDR2 is YYEEEE. CDR3 length equals 14 residues. Trimming left V 0 bases short and J 8 bases short, with 12 bases between. As DNA, the CDR3 is TGTGCCAGCAGCTTGGGACTAGCAGGGGACATTCAGTACTTC. It specifies CASSLGLAGDIQYF.

The chain employs TRBV18 and TRBJ2-7, with D possibly being TRBD1 (6 bases). The CDR3 length is 16 residues. Trimming removed 3 bases from V and 3 bases from J, with 18 bases in between. The germline CDR1 and CDR2 sequences are KGHSH and LQKENI. DNA of the CDR3: TGTGCCAGCTCACCGGAGCGAGGACAGAGTTTCTACGAGCAGTACTTC. Translating it yields CASSPERGQSFYEQYF.

This chain links TRBV6-5 with TRBJ1-4, with D unclear. The germline gives CDR1 MNHEY, CDR2 SVGAGI. The CDR3 totals 15 residues. V lost 2 bases and J 3 bases, leaving 10 bases between the germline ends. DNA for the CDR3: TGTGCCAGCAGTTACGCGGGATCGGCTAATGAAAAACTGTTTTTT. Amino acid sequence: CASSYAGSANEKLFF.

The chain combines TRBV7-2 with TRBJ2-1, with D tentatively TRBD2 (7 bases). Trimming shortened V by 5 bases and J by 0 bases, and 23 bases separated the two germline ends. In germline, CDR1 is SGHTA, CDR2 FQGNSA. The CDR3 spans 19 residues. The chain's CDR3 is CASSPRERGASVSYNEQFF. CDR3 in DNA: TGTGCCAGCAGCCCACGAGAACGGGGGGCTTCGGTCTCCTACAATGAGCAGTTCTTC.

The rearrangement links TRBV25-1 to TRBJ2-7, with 9 bases identical to TRBD1. Germline values: CDR1 MGHDK, CDR2 SYGVNS. This CDR3 has 15 amino acids. Trimming at V came to 3 bases and at J to 2 bases, leaving 5 bases not matched to a gene. CDR3 in DNA: TGTGCCAGCAGTGACCCCGGGACAGGGACCTACGAGCAGTACTTC. It specifies CASSDPGTGTYEQYF.